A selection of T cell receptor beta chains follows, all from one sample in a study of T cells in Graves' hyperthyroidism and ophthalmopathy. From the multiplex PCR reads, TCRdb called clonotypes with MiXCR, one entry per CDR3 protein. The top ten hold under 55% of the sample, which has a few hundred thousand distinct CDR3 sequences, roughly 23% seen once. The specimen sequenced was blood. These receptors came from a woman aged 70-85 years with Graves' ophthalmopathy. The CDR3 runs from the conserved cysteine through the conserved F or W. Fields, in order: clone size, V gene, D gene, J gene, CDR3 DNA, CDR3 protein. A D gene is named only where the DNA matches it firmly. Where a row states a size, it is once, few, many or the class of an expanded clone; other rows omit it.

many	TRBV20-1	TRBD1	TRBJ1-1	TGCAGTGCTAGAGGGGGGAGGGGGCTGGGCACTGAAGCTTTCTTT	CSARGGRGLGTEAFF
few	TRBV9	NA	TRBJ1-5	TGTGCCAGCAGCGTAGGACATGATAAGACTCAGCCCCAGCATTTT	CASSVGHDKTQPQHF
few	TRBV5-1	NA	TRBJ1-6	TGCGCCAGCAGCTTGGAGCAGGGAGTATTTTCACCCCTCCACTTT	CASSLEQGVFSPLHF
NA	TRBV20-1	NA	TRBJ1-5	TGCAGTGCTAGGGACACAGGGCCAAATACTCAGCCCCAGCATTTT	CSARDTGPNTQPQHF
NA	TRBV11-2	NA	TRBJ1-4	TGTGCCAGCAGCTCCGGGGCGGGTAATGAAAAACTGTTTTTT	CASSSGAGNEKLFF
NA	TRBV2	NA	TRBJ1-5	TGTGCCAGCAGTGCACAAAGTAGCAATCAGCCCCAGCATTTT	CASSAQSSNQPQHF
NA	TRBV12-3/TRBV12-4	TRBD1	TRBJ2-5	TGTGCCAGCAGTTCCTCGACAGGGTTCTCTTACTTC	CASSSSTGFSYF
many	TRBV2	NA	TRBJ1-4	TGTGCCAGCAGTGTGGATGGAGCAGCAACTAATGAAAAACTGTTTTTT	CASSVDGAATNEKLFF
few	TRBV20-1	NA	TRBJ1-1	TGCAGTGCTAAGTGGGCCGGCACTGAAGCTCTCTTT	CSAKWAGTEALF
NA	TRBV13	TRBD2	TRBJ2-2	TGTGCCAGCAGCTTGGTAGCGGGAGGGCCCGGGGAGCTGTTTTTT	CASSLVAGGPGELFF
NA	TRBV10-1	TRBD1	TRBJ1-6	TGCGCCATACCGGGACAGAAGAGCTCCTATAATTCACCCCTCCACTTT	CAIPGQKSSYNSPLHF
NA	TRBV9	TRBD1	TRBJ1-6	TGTGCCAGCAGCGAGAGACAGGGGGGCTCACCCCTCCACTTT	CASSERQGGSPLHF
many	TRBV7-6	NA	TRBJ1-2	TGTGCCAGCAGCCAGTCCCAGACGGATACTAACTATGGCTACACCTTC	CASSQSQTDTNYGYTF
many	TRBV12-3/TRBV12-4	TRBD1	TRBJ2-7	TGTGCCAGCAGTGAGACAGGGGGCGCGTCCTACGAGCAGTACTTC	CASSETGGASYEQYF
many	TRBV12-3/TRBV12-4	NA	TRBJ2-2	TGTGCCAGCAGGGTGTGGGAGACCACCGGGGAGCTGTTTTTT	CASRVWETTGELFF
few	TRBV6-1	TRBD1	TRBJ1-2	TGTGCCAGCAGTGAACTCTTGACAGGGGGGTATGGCTACACCTTC	CASSELLTGGYGYTF
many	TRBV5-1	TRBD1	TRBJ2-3	TGCGCCAGCAGCGGACAGGGGACAGATACGCAGTATTTT	CASSGQGTDTQYF
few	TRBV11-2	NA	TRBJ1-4	TGTGCCAGCAGCCATATAAATGAAAAACTGTTTTTT	CASSHINEKLFF
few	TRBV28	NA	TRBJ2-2	TGTGCCAGCAGTTCGGGGGACAGATACACCGGGGAGCTGTTTTTT	CASSSGDRYTGELFF
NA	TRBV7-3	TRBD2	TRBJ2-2	TGTGCCAGCAGCCCCCTCGGGACTAGGCGCGGGGAGCTGTTTTTT	CASSPLGTRRGELFF
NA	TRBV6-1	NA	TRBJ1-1	TGTGCCAGCAGGGCCCTTGGGGGTGACACTGAAGCTTTCTTT	CASRALGGDTEAFF
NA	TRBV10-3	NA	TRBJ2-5	TGTGCCATCAGTGGGGGAGGAGAGACCCAGTGCTTC	CAISGGGETQCF
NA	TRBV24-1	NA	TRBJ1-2	TGTGCCACCAGTGATGCGGGAGCTAACTATGGCTACACCTTC	CATSDAGANYGYTF
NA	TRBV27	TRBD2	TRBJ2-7	TGTGCCAGCAGTTTACTCCCCCTAGCGGATCTTTACGAGCAGTACTTC	CASSLLPLADLYEQYF
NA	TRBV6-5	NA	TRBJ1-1	TGTGCCAGCAGTTACCGAGGGGCCAAAGCTTTCTTT	CASSYRGAKAFF
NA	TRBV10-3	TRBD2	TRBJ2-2	TGTGCCATCAGTGGACTAGCGGGAGGGGGCGGGGAGCTGTTTTTT	CAISGLAGGGGELFF
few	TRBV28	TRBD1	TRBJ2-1	TGTGCCAGCAGTACAGGGGGTGGGCCCTACAATGAGCAGTTCTTC	CASSTGGGPYNEQFF
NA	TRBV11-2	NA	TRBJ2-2	TGTGCCAGCAGCTTCGGACAGTCCGCGAACACCGGGGAGCTGTTTTTT	CASSFGQSANTGELFF
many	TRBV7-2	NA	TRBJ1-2	TGTGCCAGCGCAGGGGATTCTAACTATGGCTACACCTTC	CASAGDSNYGYTF
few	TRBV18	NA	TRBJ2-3	TGTGCCAGCTCACCCCATAGCACAGATACGCAGTATTTT	CASSPHSTDTQYF
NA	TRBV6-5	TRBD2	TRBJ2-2	TGTGCCAGCAGTTACACCCTAGCGGGAGCGGGGGAGCTGTTTTTT	CASSYTLAGAGELFF
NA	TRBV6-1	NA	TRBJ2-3	TGTGCCAGCAGTCTTTCGAAAGATACGCAGTATTTT	CASSLSKDTQYF
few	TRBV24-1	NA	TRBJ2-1	TGTGCCATCGGTCCTTACAATGAGCAGTTCTTC	CAIGPYNEQFF
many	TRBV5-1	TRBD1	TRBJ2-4	TGCGCCAGCAGCTTGGTACAGGGGGCAAACATTCAGTACTTC	CASSLVQGANIQYF
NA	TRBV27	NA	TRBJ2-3	TGTGCCAGCAAAACCGGGAGCACAGATACGCAGTATTTT	CASKTGSTDTQYF
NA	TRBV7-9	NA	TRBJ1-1	TGTGCCAGCAGCTTAGCCGCGAAAACGACAGGTCCAGCCCTGAACACTGAAGCTTTCTTT	CASSLAAKTTGPALNTEAFF
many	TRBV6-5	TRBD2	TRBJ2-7	TGTGCCAGCAGTTACTCGAATCGGAAGTCTAGCGGGGCCTACGAGCAGTACTTC	CASSYSNRKSSGAYEQYF
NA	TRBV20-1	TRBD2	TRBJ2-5	TGCAGTGCTAGGGGCGGGAGGGCCGTGGGAGAGACCCAGTACTTC	CSARGGRAVGETQYF
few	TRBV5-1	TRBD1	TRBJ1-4	TGCGCCAGCAGTAATTTTGGGACAGGGAATGAAAAACTGTTTTTT	CASSNFGTGNEKLFF
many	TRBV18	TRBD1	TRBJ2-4	TGTGCCAGCTCAAGTCAGGGGGAAGCCAAAAACATTCAGTACTTC	CASSSQGEAKNIQYF
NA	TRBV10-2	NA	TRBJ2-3	TGCGCCAGCAGTGAGGATATGGGACTTATCAGCACAGATACGCAGTATTTT	CASSEDMGLISTDTQYF
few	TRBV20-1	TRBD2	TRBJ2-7	TGTGTAGGGTCGGGGACTAACTACGAGCAGTACTTC	CVGSGTNYEQYF
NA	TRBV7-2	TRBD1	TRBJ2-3	TGTGCCAGCAGCTTACCGGGACAGGGGGCGTATTTT	CASSLPGQGAYF
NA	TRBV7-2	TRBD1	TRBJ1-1	TGTGCCAGCAGCTCACAGGGGTCGAACACTGAAGCTTTCTTT	CASSSQGSNTEAFF
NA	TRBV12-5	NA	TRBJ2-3	TGTGCTAGTGGTTACGGGGGATCGGTTCGCACAGATACGCAGTATTTT	CASGYGGSVRTDTQYF